This paragraph covers one T cell receptor (beta chain) sequence. A much larger clone differs by one base, so this may be a read error. This record comes from a study of post-analysis software for immune sequencing data. Incorporated into the TCR beta cDNA libraries were unique molecular identifiers, which served to reduce PCR and sequencing biases. Input of roughly 0.85 to 11 million T cells yielded 400,000 to 550,000 cDNA molecules. TCRdb redid the calling of the PCR reads with MiXCR, one entry per CDR3 protein. The sample yields some 690,000 distinct CDR3 sequences, roughly 29% seen once. This receptor was obtained from a girl aged 10 to 17 with multiple sclerosis. Specimen: blood.

The CDR3, as DNA: TGCAGCGTTGTGCGGAGGGAGCAGTCCTACGAGCAGTACTTC. Protein product: CSVVRREQSYEQYF. The V gene is TRBV29-1, the J gene TRBJ2-7; the D gene is possibly TRBD2 (6 bases). The CDR3 consists of 14 residues. V was clipped by 4 bases and J by 1 base, with 14 bases between them. Germline V gene sequence: CDR1 SQVTM, CDR2 ANQGSEA.